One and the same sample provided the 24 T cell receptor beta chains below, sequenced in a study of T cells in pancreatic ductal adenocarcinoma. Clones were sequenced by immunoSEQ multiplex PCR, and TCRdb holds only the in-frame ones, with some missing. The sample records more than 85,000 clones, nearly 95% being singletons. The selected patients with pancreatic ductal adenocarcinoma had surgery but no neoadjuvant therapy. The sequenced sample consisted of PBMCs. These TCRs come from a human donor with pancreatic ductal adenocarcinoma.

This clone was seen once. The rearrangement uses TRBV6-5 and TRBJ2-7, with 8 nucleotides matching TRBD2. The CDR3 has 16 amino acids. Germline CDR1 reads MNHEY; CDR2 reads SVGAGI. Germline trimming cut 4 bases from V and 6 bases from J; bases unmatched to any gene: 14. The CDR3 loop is CASSSQPGLGVGEQYF. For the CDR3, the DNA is TGTGCCAGCAGTTCTCAACCGGGACTAGGAGTCGGCGAGCAGTACTTC.

This CDR3 is CASFSGQNSYEQYF. CDR3 bases: TGTGCCAGCTTTAGCGGCCAAAACTCCTACGAGCAGTACTTC. The chain carries TRBV2 and TRBJ2-7, with D tentatively TRBD2 (6 bases). The V gene lost 8 bases and the J gene lost 0 bases, with 14 bases spanning the gap. CDR1 is SNHLY and CDR2 is FYNNEI in the germline V gene. This CDR3 region has 14 residues.

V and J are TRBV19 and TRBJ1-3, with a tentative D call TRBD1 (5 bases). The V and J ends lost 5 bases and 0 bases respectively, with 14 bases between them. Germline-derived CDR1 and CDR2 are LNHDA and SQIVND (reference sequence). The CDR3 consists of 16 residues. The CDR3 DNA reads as TGTGCCAGTAGTGACCTCACAGGCAACTCTGGAAACACCATATATTTT. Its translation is CASSDLTGNSGNTIYF.

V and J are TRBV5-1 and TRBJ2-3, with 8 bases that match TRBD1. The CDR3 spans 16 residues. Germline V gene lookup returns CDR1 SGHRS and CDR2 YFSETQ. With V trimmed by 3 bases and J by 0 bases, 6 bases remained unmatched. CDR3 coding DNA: TGCGCCAGCAGCTCAGGACAGGGCTTTAGCACAGATACGCAGTATTTT. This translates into CASSSGQGFSTDTQYF.

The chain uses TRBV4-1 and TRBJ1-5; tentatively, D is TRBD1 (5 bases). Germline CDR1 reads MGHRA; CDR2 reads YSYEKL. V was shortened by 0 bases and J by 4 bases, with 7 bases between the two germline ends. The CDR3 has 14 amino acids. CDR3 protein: CASSQDRDNQPQHF. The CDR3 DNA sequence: TGCGCCAGCAGCCAAGACAGGGATAATCAGCCCCAGCATTTT.

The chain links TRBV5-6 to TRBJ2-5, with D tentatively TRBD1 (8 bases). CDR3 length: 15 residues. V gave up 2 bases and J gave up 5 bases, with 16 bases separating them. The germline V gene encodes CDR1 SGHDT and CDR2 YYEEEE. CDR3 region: CASSLVTGGGETQYF. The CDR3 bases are TGTGCCAGCAGCTTAGTTACAGGGGGAGGGGAGACCCAGTACTTC.

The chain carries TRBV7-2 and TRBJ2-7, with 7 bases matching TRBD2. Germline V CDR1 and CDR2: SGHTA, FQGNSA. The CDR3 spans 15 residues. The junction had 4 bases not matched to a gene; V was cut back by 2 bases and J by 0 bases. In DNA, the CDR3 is TGTGCCAGCAGCTTATCCCGCGGGAGCTCCTACGAGCAGTACTTC. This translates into CASSLSRGSSYEQYF. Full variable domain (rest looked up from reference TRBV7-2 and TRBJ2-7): GAGVSQSPSNKVTEKGKDVELRCDPISGHTALYWYRQSLGQGLEFLIYFQGNSAPDKSGLPSDRFSAERTGGSVSTLTIQRTQQEDSAVYLCASSLSRGSSYEQYFGPGTRLTVT.

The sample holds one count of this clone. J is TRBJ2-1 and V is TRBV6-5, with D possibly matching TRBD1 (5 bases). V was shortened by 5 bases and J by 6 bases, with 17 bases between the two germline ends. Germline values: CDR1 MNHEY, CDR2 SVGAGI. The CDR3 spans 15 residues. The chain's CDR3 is CASSPQGLGSNEQFF. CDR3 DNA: TGTGCCAGCAGTCCCCAGGGCCTGGGCAGCAATGAGCAGTTCTTC.

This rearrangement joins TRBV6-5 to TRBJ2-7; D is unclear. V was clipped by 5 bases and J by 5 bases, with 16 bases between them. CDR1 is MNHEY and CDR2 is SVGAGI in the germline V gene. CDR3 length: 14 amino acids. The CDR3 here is CASSPRLHGHEQYF. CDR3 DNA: TGTGCCAGCAGTCCCAGACTCCATGGCCACGAGCAGTACTTC.

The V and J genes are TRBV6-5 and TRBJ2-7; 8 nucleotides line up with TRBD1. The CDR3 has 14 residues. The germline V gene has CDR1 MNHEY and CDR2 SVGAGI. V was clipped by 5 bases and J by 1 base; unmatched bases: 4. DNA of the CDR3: TGTGCCAGCAGTACGGACAGGGCTTCCTACGAGCAGTACTTC. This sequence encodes CASSTDRASYEQYF.

In DNA form, the CDR3 reads TGTGCCAGCAGCGGCCCCGACAGCACGAGTGAGCAGTTCTTC. It specifies CASSGPDSTSEQFF. The chain has TRBV5-4 and TRBJ2-1, with D perhaps TRBD1 (5 bases). With 4 bases removed from V and 9 bases from J, the gap between germline ends came to 17 bases. CDR3 length: 14 residues. The V gene's germline CDR1 is SGHNT and CDR2 YYREEE (reference sequence).

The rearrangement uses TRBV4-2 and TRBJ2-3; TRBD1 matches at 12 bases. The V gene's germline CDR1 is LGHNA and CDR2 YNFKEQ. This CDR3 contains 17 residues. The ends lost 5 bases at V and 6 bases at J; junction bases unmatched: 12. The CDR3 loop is CASSTTPGQGAADTQYF. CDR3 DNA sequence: TGTGCCAGCAGCACTACTCCGGGACAGGGGGCGGCGGATACGCAGTATTTT.

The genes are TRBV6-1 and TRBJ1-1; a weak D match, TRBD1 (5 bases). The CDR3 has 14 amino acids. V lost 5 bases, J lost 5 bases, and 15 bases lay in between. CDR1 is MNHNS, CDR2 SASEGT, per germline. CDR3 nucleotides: TGTGCCAGCAGTCCCGGACATAGCAGGACTGAAGCTTTCTTT. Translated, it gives CASSPGHSRTEAFF.

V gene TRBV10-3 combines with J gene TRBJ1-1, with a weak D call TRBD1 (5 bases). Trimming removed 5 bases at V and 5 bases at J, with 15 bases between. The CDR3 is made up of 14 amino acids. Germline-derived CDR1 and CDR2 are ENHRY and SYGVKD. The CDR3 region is CAISSRGGETEAFF. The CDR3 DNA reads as TGTGCCATCAGTTCGCGTGGGGGGGAGACTGAAGCTTTCTTT.

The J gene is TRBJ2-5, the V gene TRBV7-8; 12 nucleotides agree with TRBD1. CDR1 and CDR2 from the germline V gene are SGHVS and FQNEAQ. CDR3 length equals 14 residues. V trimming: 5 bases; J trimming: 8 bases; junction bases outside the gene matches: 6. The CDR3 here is CASSPRDRGPTQYF. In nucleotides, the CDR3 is TGTGCCAGCAGCCCGAGGGACAGGGGGCCTACCCAGTACTTC.

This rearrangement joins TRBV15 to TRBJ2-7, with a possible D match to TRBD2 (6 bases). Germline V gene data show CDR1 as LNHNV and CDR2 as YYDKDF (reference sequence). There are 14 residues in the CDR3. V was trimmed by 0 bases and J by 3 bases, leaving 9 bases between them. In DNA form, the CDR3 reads TGTGCCACCAGCAGAGATGTCGGGGGCTACGAGCAGTACTTC. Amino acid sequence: CATSRDVGGYEQYF.

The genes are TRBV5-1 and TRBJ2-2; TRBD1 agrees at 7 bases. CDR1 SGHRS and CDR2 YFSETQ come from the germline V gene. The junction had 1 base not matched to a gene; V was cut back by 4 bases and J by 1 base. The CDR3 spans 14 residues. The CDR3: CASSRTGNTGELFF. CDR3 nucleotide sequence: TGCGCCAGCAGCCGGACAGGGAACACCGGGGAGCTGTTTTTT.

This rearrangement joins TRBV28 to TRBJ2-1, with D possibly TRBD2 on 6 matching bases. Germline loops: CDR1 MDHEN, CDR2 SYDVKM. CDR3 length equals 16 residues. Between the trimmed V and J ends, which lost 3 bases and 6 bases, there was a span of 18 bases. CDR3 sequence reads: CASSFVGGNKINEQFF. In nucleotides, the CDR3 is TGTGCCAGCAGTTTCGTTGGCGGGAATAAGATCAATGAGCAGTTCTTC.

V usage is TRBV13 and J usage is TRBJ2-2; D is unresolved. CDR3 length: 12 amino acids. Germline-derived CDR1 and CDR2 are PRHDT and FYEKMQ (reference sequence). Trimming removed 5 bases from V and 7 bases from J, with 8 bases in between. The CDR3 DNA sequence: TGTGCCAGCAGCCGCGACATCGGGGAGCTGTTTTTT. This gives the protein CASSRDIGELFF.

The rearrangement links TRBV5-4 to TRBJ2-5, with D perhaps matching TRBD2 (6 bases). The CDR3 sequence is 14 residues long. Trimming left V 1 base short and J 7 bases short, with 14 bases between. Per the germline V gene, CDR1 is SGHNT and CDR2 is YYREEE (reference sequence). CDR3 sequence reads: CASSLTGAGGTQYF. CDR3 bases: TGTGCCAGCAGCTTGACGGGAGCCGGAGGGACCCAGTACTTC.

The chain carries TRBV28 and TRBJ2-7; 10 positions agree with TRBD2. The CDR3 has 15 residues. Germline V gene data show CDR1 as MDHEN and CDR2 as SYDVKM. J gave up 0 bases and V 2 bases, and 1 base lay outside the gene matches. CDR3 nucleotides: TGTGCCAGCAGTTTAACTAGCGGGGCCTCCTACGAGCAGTACTTC. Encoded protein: CASSLTSGASYEQYF.

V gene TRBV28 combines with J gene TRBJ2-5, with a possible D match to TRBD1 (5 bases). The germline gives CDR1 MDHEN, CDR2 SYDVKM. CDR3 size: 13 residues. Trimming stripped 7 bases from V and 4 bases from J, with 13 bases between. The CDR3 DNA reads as TGTGCCAGCACCCCCGGACACGTAGAGACCCAGTACTTC. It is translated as CASTPGHVETQYF.

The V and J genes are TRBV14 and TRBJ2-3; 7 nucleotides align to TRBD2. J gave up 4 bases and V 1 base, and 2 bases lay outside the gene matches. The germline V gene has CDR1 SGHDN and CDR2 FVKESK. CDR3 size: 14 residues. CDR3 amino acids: CASSQGLAPDTQYF. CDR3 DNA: TGTGCCAGCAGCCAAGGACTAGCCCCAGATACGCAGTATTTT. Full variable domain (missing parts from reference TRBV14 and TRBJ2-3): EAGVTQFPSHSVIEKGQTVTLRCDPISGHDNLYWYRRVMGKEIKFLLHFVKESKQDESGMPNNRFLAERTGGTYSTLKVQPAELEDSGVYFCASSQGLAPDTQYFGPGTRLTVL.

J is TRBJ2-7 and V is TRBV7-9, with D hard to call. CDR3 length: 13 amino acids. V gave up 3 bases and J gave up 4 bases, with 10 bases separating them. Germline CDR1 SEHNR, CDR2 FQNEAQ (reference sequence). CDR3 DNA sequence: TGTGCCAGCAGCTTCGTTCCACATTACGAGCAGTACTTC. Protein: CASSFVPHYEQYF.